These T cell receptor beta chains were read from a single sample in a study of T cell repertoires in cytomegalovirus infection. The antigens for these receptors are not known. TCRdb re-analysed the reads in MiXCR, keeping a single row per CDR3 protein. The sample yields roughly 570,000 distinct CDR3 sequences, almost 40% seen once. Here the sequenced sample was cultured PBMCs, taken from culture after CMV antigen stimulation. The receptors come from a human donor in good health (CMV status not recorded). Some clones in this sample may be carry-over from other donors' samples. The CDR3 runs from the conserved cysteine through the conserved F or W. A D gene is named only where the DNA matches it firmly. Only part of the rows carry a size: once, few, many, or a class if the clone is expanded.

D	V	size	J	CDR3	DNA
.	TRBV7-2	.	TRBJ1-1	CASSTGGYTEAFF	TGTGCCAGCAGCACGGGGGGATACACTGAAGCTTTCTTT
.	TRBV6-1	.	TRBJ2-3	CASTARVADTQYF	TGTGCCTCGACGGCGAGGGTGGCGGATACGCAGTATTTT
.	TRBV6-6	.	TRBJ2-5	CASSPPLGHKETQYF	TGTGCCAGCAGCCCCCCCTTGGGCCACAAAGAGACCCAGTACTTC
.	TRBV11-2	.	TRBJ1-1	CASSLEVGAGTEAFF	TGTGCCAGCAGCTTAGAGGTGGGGGCTGGCACTGAAGCTTTCTTT
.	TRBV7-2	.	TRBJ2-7	CASGYRDGEQYF	TGTGCCAGCGGCTACAGGGACGGCGAGCAGTACTTC
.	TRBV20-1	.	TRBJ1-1	CSARGDLRQNTEAFF	TGCAGTGCTAGAGGAGACCTTCGACAGAACACTGAAGCTTTCTTT
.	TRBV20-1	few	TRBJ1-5	CSAPLQGRPSYSNQPQHF	TGCAGTGCTCCGCTACAGGGTCGACCTAGCTATAGCAATCAGCCCCAGCATTTT
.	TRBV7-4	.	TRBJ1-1	CASSVGGGRYTEAFF	TGTGCCAGCAGCGTAGGTGGGGGGAGGTACACTGAAGCTTTCTTT
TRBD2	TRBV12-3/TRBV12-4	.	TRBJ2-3	CASSFGGGLGTDTQYF	TGTGCCAGCAGTTTCGGCGGGGGGCTGGGCACAGATACGCAGTATTTT
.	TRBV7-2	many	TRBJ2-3	CASSLRAGRWDTDTQYF	TGTGCCAGCAGCTTACGGGCGGGCCGGTGGGACACAGATACGCAGTATTTT
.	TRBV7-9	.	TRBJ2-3	CASSPPRQDYTDTQYF	TGTGCCAGCAGCCCCCCGCGACAGGACTACACAGATACGCAGTATTTT
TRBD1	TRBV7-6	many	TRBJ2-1	CASSRTGVGHNEQFF	TGTGCCAGCAGTAGAACAGGGGTGGGCCACAATGAGCAGTTCTTC
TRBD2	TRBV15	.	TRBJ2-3	CATSAGGTTDTQYF	TGTGCCACCTCAGCGGGAGGGACCACAGATACGCAGTATTTT
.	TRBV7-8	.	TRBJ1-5	CASPRRGYVNQPQHF	TGTGCCAGCCCGCGCCGGGGATATGTCAATCAGCCCCAGCATTTT
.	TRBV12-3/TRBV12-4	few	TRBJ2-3	CASSLEPRGGADTQYF	TGTGCCAGCAGTTTGGAACCGCGGGGCGGCGCAGATACGCAGTATTTT
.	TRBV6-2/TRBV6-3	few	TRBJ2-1	CASSSQTLRAHFNNEQFF	TGTGCCAGCAGTTCCCAAACCCTGAGGGCCCATTTTAACAATGAGCAGTTCTTC
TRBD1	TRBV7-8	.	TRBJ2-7	CASSPRGTGLYEQYF	TGTGCCAGCAGCCCCCGCGGGACAGGCCTCTACGAGCAGTACTTC
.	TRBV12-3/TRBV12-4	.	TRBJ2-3	CASSFVEGADTQYF	TGTGCCAGCAGTTTCGTCGAGGGAGCAGATACGCAGTATTTT
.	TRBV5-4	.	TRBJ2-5	CASSLEPGLQETQYF	TGTGCCAGCAGCTTGGAGCCCGGGCTACAAGAGACCCAGTACTTC
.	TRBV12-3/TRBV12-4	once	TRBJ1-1	CASSLARGGRAFF	TGTGCCAGCAGTTTAGCGCGGGGGGGCAGAGCTTTCTTT
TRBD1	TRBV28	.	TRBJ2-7	CASTATTGEQYF	TGTGCCAGCACCGCCACAACAGGGGAACAGTACTTC
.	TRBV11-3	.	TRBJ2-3	CASSGSTDTQYF	TGTGCCAGCAGCGGCTCCACAGATACGCAGTATTTT
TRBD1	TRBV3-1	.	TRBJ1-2	CASSIAGQGASAYGYTF	TGTGCCAGCAGCATCGCGGGACAGGGGGCGTCGGCCTATGGCTACACCTTC
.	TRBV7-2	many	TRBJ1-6	CASSYRVNSPLHF	TGTGCCAGCAGCTACAGGGTAAATTCACCCCTCCACTTT
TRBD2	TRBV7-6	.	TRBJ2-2	CASSLVVGLAGDRNTGELFF	TGTGCCAGCAGCTTAGTTGTAGGACTAGCGGGAGATCGGAACACCGGGGAGCTGTTTTTT
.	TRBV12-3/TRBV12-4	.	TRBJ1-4	CASKQGWANEKLFF	TGTGCCAGCAAGCAGGGATGGGCTAATGAAAAACTGTTTTTT
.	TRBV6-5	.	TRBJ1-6	CASSYSGASNSPLHF	TGTGCCAGCAGTTATTCGGGGGCGTCTAATTCACCCCTCCACTTT
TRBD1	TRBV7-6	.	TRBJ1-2	CASSKGQGFVYGYTF	TGTGCCAGCAGCAAGGGACAGGGGTTCGTATATGGCTACACCTTC
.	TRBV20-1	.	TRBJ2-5	CSASRTDQETQYF	TGCAGTGCTAGCAGGACAGACCAAGAGACCCAGTACTTC
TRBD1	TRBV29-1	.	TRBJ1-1	CSVLDRGRKGTEAFF	TGCAGCGTTCTAGACAGGGGAAGGAAGGGCACTGAAGCTTTCTTT
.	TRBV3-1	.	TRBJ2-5	CASSQGSVGGGETQYF	TGTGCCAGCAGCCAAGGTTCGGTCGGGGGTGGGGAGACCCAGTACTTC
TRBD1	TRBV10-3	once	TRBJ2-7	CAISASGQGVYEQYF	TGTGCCATCAGTGCCTCGGGACAGGGGGTCTACGAGCAGTACTTC
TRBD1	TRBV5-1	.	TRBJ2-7	CASSLDLQGWAYEQYF	TGCGCCAGCAGCTTGGACTTACAGGGGTGGGCCTACGAGCAGTACTTC
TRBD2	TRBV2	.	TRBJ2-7	CASRGAGFYEQYF	TGTGCCAGCAGAGGAGCGGGATTCTACGAGCAGTACTTC
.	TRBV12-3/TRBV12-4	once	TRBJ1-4	CASSDTPGVGNEKLFF	TGTGCCAGCAGTGACACCCCAGGGGTAGGGAATGAAAAACTGTTTTTT
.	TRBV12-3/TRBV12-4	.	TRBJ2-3	CASTPGRPTDTQYF	TGTGCCAGCACCCCGGGACGACCAACAGATACGCAGTATTTT
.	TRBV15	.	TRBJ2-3	CATSRDPRDTQYF	TGTGCCACCAGCAGAGATCCAAGAGATACGCAGTATTTT
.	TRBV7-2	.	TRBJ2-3	CASSRWGRRTDTQYF	TGTGCCAGCAGCCGGTGGGGGAGACGCACAGATACGCAGTATTTT
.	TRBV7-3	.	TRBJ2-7	CASSPALDRVRGSSYEQYF	TGTGCCAGCAGCCCAGCCCTAGACCGTGTACGGGGTAGCTCCTACGAGCAGTACTTC
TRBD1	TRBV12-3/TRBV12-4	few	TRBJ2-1	CASSLSWDRRGHEQFF	TGTGCCAGCAGTTTATCGTGGGACAGGCGGGGCCATGAGCAGTTCTTC
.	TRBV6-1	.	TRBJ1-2	CASTLGTNYGYTF	TGTGCCAGCACCTTGGGCACTAACTATGGCTACACCTTC